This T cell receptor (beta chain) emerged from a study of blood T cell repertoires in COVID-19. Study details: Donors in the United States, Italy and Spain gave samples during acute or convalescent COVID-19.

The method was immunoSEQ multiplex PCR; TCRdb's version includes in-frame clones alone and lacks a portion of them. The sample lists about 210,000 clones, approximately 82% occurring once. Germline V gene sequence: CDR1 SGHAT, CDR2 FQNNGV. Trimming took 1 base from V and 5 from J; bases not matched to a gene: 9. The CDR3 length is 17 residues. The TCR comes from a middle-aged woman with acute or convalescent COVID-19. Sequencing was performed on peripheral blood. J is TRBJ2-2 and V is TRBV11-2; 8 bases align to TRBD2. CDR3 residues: CASSLVPSGSVTGELFF. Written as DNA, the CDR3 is TGTGCCAGCAGCTTAGTTCCCAGCGGGAGTGTTACCGGGGAGCTGTTTTTT.